The source of this TCR beta chain is a study of response to subunit inactivated influenza vaccine. Study-level points and caveats: Seasonal influenza vaccination, on each occasion, was suggested by the authors to recruit few new T cells.

This CDR3 contains 13 residues. The germline V and J ends were trimmed by 8 bases and 5 bases, with 12 bases remaining between them. TCRdb re-derived calls from the RT-PCR reads in MiXCR, one entry per CDR3 protein. The sample lists about 580,000 distinct CDR3 sequences, about 14% seen once, with approximately 10% in the top ten. This clonotype was seen many times. Its antigen remains unknown. The TCR comes from a man aged 50 or older who received an inactivated influenza vaccine. Sequences were derived from PBMCs from blood, sampled 11 to 12 days after vaccination. The gene calls are TRBV12-3 or TRBV12-4 and TRBJ2-2; D is possibly TRBD2 (6 bases). The CDR3 DNA follows: TGTGCCAGCGGCTTGGGGGGAACCGGGGAGCTGTTTTTT. Its protein product is CASGLGGTGELFF.